This TCR beta chain appears in the sequencing data of a study of CD8+ T cells in alopecia areata. Isolated RNA was reverse transcribed into cDNA used as the sequencing template. Assay used: immunoSEQ multiplex PCR; TCRdb lists only in-frame clones, some missing. The repertoire consists of 140,000 to 150,000 clones, with around 51% occurring once and the leading ten covering approximately 1%. V was cut by 10 bases and J by 6 bases, with 10 bases left in between. Germline CDR1 is LNHNV and CDR2 is YYDKDF (reference sequence). The CDR3 runs to 11 residues. Specimen: CD4+ T cells sorted from blood, collected at week 0. The TCR sequence derives from a human donor with alopecia areata. V is TRBV15 and J is TRBJ2-1, with D unresolved. CDR3 residues: CASSIFNEQFF. For the CDR3, the DNA is TGTGCCAGTTCGATATTCAATGAGCAGTTCTTC.